What follows is one T cell receptor (beta chain) and its context. This specimen belongs to a study of control samples from healthy donors and cancer patients. The germline CDR1 and CDR2 sequences are SGHRS and YFSETQ. This CDR3 spans 14 amino acids. Trimming removed 2 bases at V and 4 bases at J, with 12 bases between. The data were produced by immunoSEQ multiplex PCR, yet TCRdb's version contains in-frame clones alone and is incomplete. The table lists some 120,000 clones, 88% of them singletons. This sequence was found in an older woman in good health. Sequencing was carried out using blood. The chain carries TRBV5-1 and TRBJ1-1; tentative D call: TRBD1 (6 bases). The CDR3 is CASSLQGSGTEAFF. CDR3 nucleotides: TGCGCCAGCAGCTTACAGGGAAGCGGCACTGAAGCTTTCTTT.